The source of this T cell receptor beta chain is a study of cytomegalovirus exposure and HLA in healthy donors. The sample holds one count of this clone. The germline gives CDR1 SGHRS, CDR2 YFSETQ. Trimming left V 4 bases short and J 3 bases short, with 7 bases between. The CDR3 has 12 residues. Generated by immunoSEQ multiplex PCR, the TCRdb table keeps only in-frame clones and is missing some. The sample includes roughly 63,000 clones, 80% to 90% seen only once; the top ten take 0.95% to 1.5%. Specimen: PBMCs. The chain joins TRBV5-1 to TRBJ2-5; D possibly corresponds to TRBD1 (6 bases). The origin of this receptor is a woman under 30 in good health and CMV-seronegative. The CDR3 here is CASSPGEETQYF. The CDR3 DNA reads as TGCGCCAGCAGCCCAGGGGAAGAGACCCAGTACTTC.